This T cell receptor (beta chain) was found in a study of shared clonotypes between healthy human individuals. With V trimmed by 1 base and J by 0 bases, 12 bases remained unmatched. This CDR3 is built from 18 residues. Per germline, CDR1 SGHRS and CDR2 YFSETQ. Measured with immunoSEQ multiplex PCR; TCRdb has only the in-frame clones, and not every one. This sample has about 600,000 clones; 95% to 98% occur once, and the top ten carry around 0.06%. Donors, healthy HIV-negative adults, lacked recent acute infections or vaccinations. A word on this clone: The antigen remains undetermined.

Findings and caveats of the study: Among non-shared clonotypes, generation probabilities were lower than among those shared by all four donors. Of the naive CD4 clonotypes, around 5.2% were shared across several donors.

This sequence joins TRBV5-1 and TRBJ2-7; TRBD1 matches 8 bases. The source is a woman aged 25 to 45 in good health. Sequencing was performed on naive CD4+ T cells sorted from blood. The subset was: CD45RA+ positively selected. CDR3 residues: CASSLSRQGKDSSYEQYF. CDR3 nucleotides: TGCGCCAGCAGCTTGTCTAGACAGGGGAAGGACAGCTCCTACGAGCAGTACTTC.